A single sample is the source of the 15 T cell receptor beta chains below, sequenced in a study of T cell changes during pregnancy in multiple sclerosis. The assay was immunoSEQ multiplex PCR, and TCRdb's table has in-frame clones only and misses some. The top ten clones hold 2% to 3% of a sample with about 98,000 clones, about 90% of them seen once. Material: peripheral blood, obtained after pregnancy. The receptor source for this set is a female donor in good health, enrolled as a control in a pregnancy study.

The chain recombines TRBV10-3 with TRBJ2-1, with 7 bases aligning to TRBD1. V trimming: 7 bases; J trimming: 9 bases; junction bases outside the gene matches: 12. The CDR3 has 14 amino acids. The germline V gene has CDR1 ENHRY and CDR2 SYGVKD. The CDR3 here is CAITQGPRQGEQFF. The CDR3 DNA sequence: TGTGCCATCACCCAAGGCCCAAGACAGGGTGAGCAGTTCTTC.

About this clone: The same CDR3 can be traced to other DNA sequences in this sample. CDR3 sequence (DNA): TGTGCCAGCAGCCCTGACCCGGGGAATGAGCAGTTCTTC. It codes for CASSPDPGNEQFF. The chain recombines TRBV9 with TRBJ2-1; weak D call: TRBD2 (5 bases). With 4 bases removed from V and 7 bases from J, the gap between germline ends came to 12 bases. The germline CDR1 and CDR2 sequences are SGDLS and YYNGEE. This CDR3 is built from 13 residues.

V gene TRBV11-2 combines with J gene TRBJ2-7; a weak D match, TRBD2 (5 bases). V was shortened by 1 base and J by 1 base, with 5 bases between the two germline ends. Looked up from germline, CDR1 is SGHAT and CDR2 is FQNNGV. The CDR3 is made up of 13 amino acids. CDR3 in amino acids: CASSLGRSYEQYF. DNA for the CDR3: TGTGCCAGCAGCTTAGGGAGGTCCTACGAGCAGTACTTC.

The J gene is TRBJ2-1, the V gene TRBV7-9; 7 bases agree with TRBD1. The CDR3 has 16 residues. The J segment lost 0 bases and the V segment lost 5 bases, leaving 7 bases of the junction unmatched. CDR1 is SEHNR and CDR2 is FQNEAQ in the germline V gene (reference sequence). This CDR3 reads CASSPTGQSSYNEQFF. The CDR3 region has the DNA TGTGCCAGCAGCCCGACGGGACAGAGCTCCTACAATGAGCAGTTCTTC.

The CDR3 DNA follows: TGTGCCAGTAGTGCGGGACGGAGGGAAAAACTGTTTTTT. It encodes CASSAGRREKLFF. The chain has TRBV19 and TRBJ1-4; D might be TRBD1 (5 bases). Germline loops: CDR1 LNHDA, CDR2 SQIVND (reference sequence). Trimming took 5 bases from V and 8 from J, leaving 12 bases between them. This CDR3 region has 13 residues.

The CDR3 nucleotides read TGTGCCAGTAGTACTCAAGGGACAGAGCAAGAGACCCAGTACTTC. It codes for CASSTQGTEQETQYF. The rearrangement links TRBV19 to TRBJ2-5; 7 nucleotides match TRBD1. The CDR3 runs to 15 residues. V was pared by 4 bases and J by 2 bases, with 7 bases of the junction left unmatched. The germline V gene encodes CDR1 LNHDA and CDR2 SQIVND (reference sequence).

The chain employs TRBV7-3 and TRBJ1-1; D is perhaps TRBD1 (6 bases). With 3 bases removed from V and 3 bases from J, the gap between germline ends came to 11 bases. Germline loops: CDR1 SGHTA, CDR2 FQGTGA. CDR3 length equals 14 residues. CDR3 sequence reads: CASSLTGSDTEAFF. CDR3 nucleotides: TGTGCCAGCAGCTTGACAGGATCCGACACTGAAGCTTTCTTT.

The chain couples TRBV5-1 to TRBJ2-1; TRBD1 might be the D (5 bases). From germline, CDR1 is SGHRS and CDR2 YFSETQ. V was cut by 4 bases and J by 0 bases, with 11 bases left in between. This CDR3 is 15 amino acids long. The CDR3 DNA reads TGCGCCAGCAGCGGGGCCTTTAGCTCCTACAATGAGCAGTTCTTC. This translates into CASSGAFSSYNEQFF.

V and J are TRBV7-9 and TRBJ2-3; 16 nucleotides line up with TRBD2. In germline, CDR1 is SEHNR, CDR2 FQNEAQ (reference sequence). The CDR3 is 15 residues long. The V and J ends lost 5 bases and 6 bases, in that order; junction bases with no gene match: 2. The CDR3 region has the DNA TGTGCCAGCAGCCTGGGACTAGCGGGAGGGGATACGCAGTATTTT. It encodes CASSLGLAGGDTQYF.

V is TRBV29-1 and J is TRBJ2-2, with 10 nucleotides matching TRBD1. CDR1 is SQVTM and CDR2 is ANQGSEA in the germline V gene. This CDR3 comprises 13 residues. V was pared by 5 bases and J by 7 bases, with 4 bases of the junction left unmatched. CDR3: CSVRQGAGGELFF. As DNA, the CDR3 is TGCAGCGTTAGACAGGGGGCTGGCGGGGAGCTGTTTTTT.

V gene TRBV19 combines with J gene TRBJ1-2; D not certain. From germline, CDR1 is LNHDA and CDR2 SQIVND (reference sequence). V was pared by 2 bases and J by 4 bases, with 14 bases between. The CDR3 length is 15 residues. The CDR3 DNA follows: TGTGCCAGTAGTATAACACACCAGGAGGGCTATGGCTACACCTTC. As protein: CASSITHQEGYGYTF.

The rearrangement joins TRBV4-1 to TRBJ2-7; D remains ambiguous. The CDR3 length is 13 residues. Germline CDR1 MGHRA, CDR2 YSYEKL. Trimming took off 2 bases at V and 2 bases at J, with 7 bases between the two ends. The CDR3 reads CASSQLETYEQYF. The CDR3 DNA follows: TGCGCCAGCAGCCAATTGGAGACCTACGAGCAGTACTTC.

The V and J genes are TRBV2 and TRBJ2-4; no definite D call. The CDR3 is made up of 15 amino acids. Germline V gene data show CDR1 as SNHLY and CDR2 as FYNNEI. V was cut by 5 bases and J by 6 bases, with 17 bases left in between. The CDR3 loop is CASSTREVLRNIQYF. The CDR3 nucleotides read TGTGCCAGCAGTACCAGAGAGGTTTTACGAAACATTCAGTACTTC. Together with reference TRBV2 and TRBJ2-4, the CDR3 gives the full variable domain: EPEVTQTPSHQVTQMGQEVILRCVPISNHLYFYWYRQILGQKVEFLVSFYNNEISEKSEIFDDQFSVERPDGSNFTLKIRSTKLEDSAMYFCASSTREVLRNIQYFGAGTRLSVL.

This chain joins TRBV5-6 and TRBJ1-2; 9 positions match TRBD1. This CDR3 has 12 amino acids. Trimming cost V 6 bases and J 8 bases; bases outside gene matches: 5. Per the germline V gene, CDR1 is SGHDT and CDR2 is YYEEEE. CDR3 nucleotide sequence: TGTGCCAGCACCCTTGGACAGGGGGGCTACACCTTC. Its translation: CASTLGQGGYTF. Supplemented by reference TRBV5-6 and TRBJ1-2, the full variable domain reads DAGVTQSPTHLIKTRGQQVTLRCSPKSGHDTVSWYQQALGQGPQFIFQYYEEEERQRGNFPDRFSGHQFPNYSSELNVNALLLGDSALYLCASTLGQGGYTFGSGTRLTVV.

J is TRBJ1-1 and V is TRBV29-1; 8 bases match TRBD1. V gave up 4 bases and J gave up 0 bases; unmatched junction bases: 7. Germline V lookup: CDR1 SQVTM, CDR2 ANQGSEA. The CDR3 runs to 15 residues. The CDR3 sequence: CSVGAGGFMNTEAFF. CDR3 DNA sequence: TGCAGCGTTGGGGCAGGGGGCTTCATGAACACTGAAGCTTTCTTT.